This T cell receptor (beta chain) stems from a study of shared clonotypes between healthy human individuals (dated by TCRdb to about 2020). Describing the broader study: The cohort comprised two women and a few men aged 18 to 49 years. For each donor, three plates each were used for CD4 naive and CD4 memory, two plates were used for CD8 naive, and one plate was used for CD8 memory. The study deeply sequenced blood TCR repertoires of several healthy adults to estimate repertoire size and the extent of clonotype sharing between individuals. To increase sequencing depth and limit assay-specific biases, different laboratories used diverse techniques to prepare libraries and sequence TCR repertoires. Between about 0.94 and 10 billion PBMCs per donor were obtained by leukapheresis.

For the CD8 naive samples, CD45RO-negative cells were positively selected for CCR7, yielding a CD45RA+CCR7+ population from which TemRA cells were excluded. Donors were healthy HIV-negative adults with no recently reported acute infections or vaccinations. All donors were Caucasian adults living in Nashville, Tennessee, USA. Blood was collected by leukapheresis, and PBMCs were isolated by Ficoll-Histopaque density gradient centrifugation and then cryopreserved in liquid nitrogen vapor phase. Purity and quantity of every magnetically sorted T cell population were checked by analytical flow cytometry. Each sorted fraction had its genomic DNA isolated and then quantified by UV absorbance on a Nanodrop 2000c. Overall results and qualifications from the work: Compared with non-shared clonotypes, clonotypes shared by all four sorted-subset donors had higher generation probabilities. Because the study included a small number of donors, the genetic and exposure-history diversity represented was limited. Across a few donors, approximately 4.9% of naive CD4, roughly 3.3% of naive CD8, around 2.5% of memory CD4, and 0.4% to 0.45% of memory CD8 clonotypes were shared. Naive subsets generally had larger estimated clonotype richness than memory subsets did. Based on pairwise subsampling, the degree of clonotype sharing among donors was expected to be affected by sequencing depth. Only blood was sampled, and tissue TCR repertoires likely differ from those in blood. Incomplete sequencing was indicated by rarefaction of sorted-subset datasets, despite the large sequencing depth.

As for this clone: Its antigen remains unidentified. Base qualities are not at hand, and no much larger clone is one base apart.

V lost 5 bases and J lost 4 bases; the stretch between them is 11 bases long. Inclusive of the bounding cysteine and phenylalanine, the CDR3 is 14 residues long. The DNA shown is the 42-base CDR3, in frame from base 1. The germline V gene (reference sequence) yields MNHEY for CDR1 and SMNVEV for CDR2. Using the deep immunoSEQ assay, TCR CDR3 regions were amplified from genomic DNA by multiplex PCR. Genomic DNA extracted from each cell subset was distributed evenly over all wells of several immunoSEQ 96-well plates, and each plate served as one replicate. For sorted subsets, 150 to 250 ng genomic DNA, equal to 25,000 to 35,000 T cell genomes, was loaded into each replicate PCR. Purified libraries were quantified with a Qubit 3.0 fluorometer, sized on a Bioanalyzer 2100, and re-quantified with the KAPA Library Quantification kit. Every immunoSEQ 96-well plate was sequenced on a separate single-read 150-cycle Illumina NextSeq 550 flow cell. The paper's processing steps were these. The immunoSEQ output contained only junctional sequences without quality scores, so filtering could not match that applied to full-length reads. To assign V/J genes and CDR3, sequences were annotated against IMGT germline references using PyIR, a Python wrapper for IgBLAST v1.9. Any read was removed if the V/J assignment was weak (E-value above 1e-6), the CDR3 was missing, or the read contained stop codons, out-of-frame junctions, or ambiguous translated residues. A V3J clonotype was defined by an identical inferred V gene, J gene, and CDR3 amino acid sequence. The percentage overlap between two repertoires was calculated by dividing the number of shared unique clonotypes by the size of the smaller repertoire. Three approaches were used to assess repertoire richness: RTK rarefaction, the Chao1 estimator, and Recon v2.1 estimates of unobserved clonotypes. OLGA was used to compute generation probabilities for all TCRbeta clonotypes that the gDNA method yielded from several donors. TCRdb re-hosts the immuneACCESS table, in-frame sequences only. Its copies lack some clones; in the studies checked, an unresolved V gene accounts for under half of them, and the cause for the rest is not known. The D gene and trimming were derived from the DNA, and the V and J assignments and clone size from that table. For this sample the table gives hundreds of thousands of clones, of which 95% to 98% were detected only once. The ten most abundant clones make up more than 0.3% of the sample.

The specimen sequenced was naive CD8+ T cells sorted from blood. Interpreted using the paper, the cell subset or site label stands for: CD45RA+CCR7+. The receptor comes from a man aged 25 to 45 in good health. Recombination joined TRBV27 with TRBJ2-2; the D segment could be TRBD1, given 5 matching bases. The bases read TGTGCCAGCAGTCTCCGACAGCGCACCGGGGAGCTGTTTTTT. Translated, it reads CASSLRQRTGELFF.